Presented here are 7 T cell receptor beta chains from one specimen sequenced in a study of early T cells in non-severe SARS-CoV-2 infection. MiXCR, run by TCRdb on the 5' RACE reads, gives a single entry per CDR3 protein. The sample lists about 47,000 distinct CDR3 sequences, 9.5% to 12% occurring once. The sequenced material came from whole blood. All receptors derive from an adult who was a healthcare worker with PCR-confirmed SARS-CoV-2 infection or an uninfected control (not recorded which).

This clonotype has a count of ten or more. DNA of the CDR3: TGTGCCAGCAGCTTAGTCGAGTCGGAGAGCTCCTACAATGAGCAGTTCTTC. Encoded protein: CASSLVESESSYNEQFF. The chain combines TRBV7-2 with TRBJ2-1; D unresolved. Trimming removed 1 base from V and 0 bases from J, with 13 bases in between. This CDR3 spans 17 amino acids. Germline values: CDR1 SGHTA, CDR2 FQGNSA.

This rearrangement joins TRBV9 to TRBJ2-5, with TRBD2 as a possible D gene (5 bases). Germline V gives CDR1 SGDLS, CDR2 YYNGEE. Trimming pared 3 bases from V and 9 bases from J, leaving 15 bases between. The CDR3 totals 13 residues. DNA for the CDR3: TGTGCCAGCAGCGCTGCCGGGAAGGTGTCCCAGTACTTC. Translation gives CASSAAGKVSQYF. Full variable domain (outside the CDR3, taken from reference TRBV9 and TRBJ2-5): DSGVTQTPKHLITATGQRVTLRCSPRSGDLSVYWYQQSLDQGLQFLIQYYNGEERAKGNILERFSAQQFPDLHSELNLSSLELGDSALYFCASSAAGKVSQYFGPGTRLLVL.

This clonotype was counted at least ten times. This chain links TRBV7-9 with TRBJ2-1; 9 bases are a match to TRBD2. J was trimmed by 7 bases and V by 1 base; bases with no gene match: 8. The CDR3 covers 16 residues. From germline, CDR1 is SEHNR and CDR2 FQNEAQ (reference sequence). The CDR3 bases are TGTGCCAGCAGCTTAGACGGCGGGAGGGCCAGAAATGAGCAGTTCTTC. It specifies CASSLDGGRARNEQFF.

This clonotype was seen a few times. The V and J genes are TRBV20-1 and TRBJ1-5; unclear D gene. Germline V lookup: CDR1 DFQATT, CDR2 SNEGSKA (reference sequence). The V end was cut by 5 bases, the J end by 11 bases, with 19 bases between. The CDR3 length is 13 residues. CDR3 residues: CSAGLTSPSAQHF. In DNA, the CDR3 is TGCAGTGCTGGACTCACTTCCCCCTCGGCCCAGCATTTT.

This chain links TRBV12-3 or TRBV12-4 with TRBJ2-5; the D gene is possibly TRBD1 (5 bases). The CDR3 extends over 17 amino acids. V was cut by 7 bases and J by 7 bases, with 28 bases left in between. The DNA for the CDR3 is TGTGCCAGCATCCCCGGTAGTTGCGGAGCGCTTCAGGGGACCCAGTACTTC. This translates into CASIPGSCGALQGTQYF.

This clonotype was recorded a few times. The V and J genes are TRBV20-1 and TRBJ1-1; 7 bases map to TRBD1. CDR3 size: 14 residues. V lost 3 bases to trimming and J lost 4 bases; unmatched junction nucleotides: 8. Germline V gene sequence: CDR1 DFQATT, CDR2 SNEGSKA (reference sequence). CDR3 protein: CSASYRGWGTEAFF. In DNA, the CDR3 is TGCAGTGCTAGCTACAGGGGATGGGGCACTGAAGCTTTCTTT.

This clonotype was counted ten times or more. The V and J genes are TRBV6-2 or TRBV6-3 and TRBJ2-1; perhaps TRBD2 as D (6 bases). CDR1 and CDR2 (germline): MNHEY, SVGEGT. This CDR3 comprises 14 residues. The V gene lost 4 bases and the J gene lost 9 bases, with 16 bases spanning the gap. The CDR3: CASSLNGGAGEQFF. DNA for the CDR3: TGTGCCAGCAGTTTAAATGGCGGGGCAGGTGAGCAGTTCTTC.